This TCR beta chain is from a study of early T cells in non-severe SARS-CoV-2 infection. At the level of the study: Bulk RNA from unsorted whole blood was sequenced; chains were unpaired.

TCRdb fed the 5' RACE reads into MiXCR, producing one record per CDR3 protein. The sample lists some 32,000 distinct CDR3 sequences; 5.7% were seen once. This clonotype was counted ten times or more. CDR3 size: 13 residues. The V gene's germline CDR1 is MNHEY and CDR2 SMNVEV (reference sequence). V lost 4 bases, J lost 10 bases, and 16 bases lay in between. This TCR came from an adult who was a healthcare worker with PCR-confirmed SARS-CoV-2 infection or an uninfected control (not recorded which). The V call is TRBV27, the J call TRBJ1-1; D is unresolved. What was sequenced was whole blood. The CDR3 sequence: CASSWREGHGAFF. The CDR3 coding sequence is TGTGCCAGCAGTTGGCGCGAGGGTCATGGAGCTTTCTTT.